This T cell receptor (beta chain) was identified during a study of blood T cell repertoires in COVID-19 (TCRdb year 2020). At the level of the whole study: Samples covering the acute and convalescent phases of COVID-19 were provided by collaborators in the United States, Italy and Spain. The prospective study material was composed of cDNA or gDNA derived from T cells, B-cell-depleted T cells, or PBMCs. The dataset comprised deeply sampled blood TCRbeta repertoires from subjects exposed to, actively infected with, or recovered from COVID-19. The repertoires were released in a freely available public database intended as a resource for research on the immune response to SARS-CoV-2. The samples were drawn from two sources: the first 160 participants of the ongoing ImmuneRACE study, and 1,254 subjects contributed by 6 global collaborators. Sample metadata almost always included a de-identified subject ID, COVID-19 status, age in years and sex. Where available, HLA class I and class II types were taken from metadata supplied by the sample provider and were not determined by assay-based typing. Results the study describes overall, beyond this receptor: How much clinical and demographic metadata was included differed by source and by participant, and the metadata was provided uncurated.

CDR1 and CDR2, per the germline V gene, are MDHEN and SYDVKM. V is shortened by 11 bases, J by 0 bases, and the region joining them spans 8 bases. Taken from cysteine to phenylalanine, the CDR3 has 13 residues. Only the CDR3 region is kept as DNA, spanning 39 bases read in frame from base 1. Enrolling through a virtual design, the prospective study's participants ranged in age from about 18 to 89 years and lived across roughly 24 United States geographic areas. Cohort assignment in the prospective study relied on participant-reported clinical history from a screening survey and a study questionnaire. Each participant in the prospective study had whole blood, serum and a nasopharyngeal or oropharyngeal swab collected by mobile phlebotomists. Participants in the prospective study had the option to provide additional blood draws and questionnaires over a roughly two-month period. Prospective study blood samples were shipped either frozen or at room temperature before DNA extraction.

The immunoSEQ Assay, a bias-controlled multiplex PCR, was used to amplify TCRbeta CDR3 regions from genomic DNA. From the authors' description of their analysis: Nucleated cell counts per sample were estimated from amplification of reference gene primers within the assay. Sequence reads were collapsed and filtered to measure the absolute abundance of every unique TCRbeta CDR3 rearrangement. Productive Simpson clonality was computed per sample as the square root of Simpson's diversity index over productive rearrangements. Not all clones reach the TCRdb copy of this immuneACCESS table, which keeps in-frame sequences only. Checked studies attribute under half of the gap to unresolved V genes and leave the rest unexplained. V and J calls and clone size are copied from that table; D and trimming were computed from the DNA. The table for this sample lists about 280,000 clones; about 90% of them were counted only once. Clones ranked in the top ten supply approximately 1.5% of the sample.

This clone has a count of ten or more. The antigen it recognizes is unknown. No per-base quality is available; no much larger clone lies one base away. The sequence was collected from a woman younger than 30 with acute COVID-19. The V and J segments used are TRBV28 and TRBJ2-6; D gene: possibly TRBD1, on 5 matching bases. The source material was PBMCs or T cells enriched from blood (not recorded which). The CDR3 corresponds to CAHRSSGANVLTF. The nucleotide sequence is TGTGCCCACAGGAGCTCTGGGGCCAACGTCCTGACTTTC. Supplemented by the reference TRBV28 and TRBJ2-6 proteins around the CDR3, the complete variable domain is DVKVTQSSRYLVKRTGEKVFLECVQDMDHENMFWYRQDPGLGLRLIYFSYDVKMKEKGDIPEGYSVSREKKERFSLILESASTNQTSMYLCAHRSSGANVLTFGAGSRLTVL.